What follows are 9 T cell receptor beta chains derived from one specimen sequenced in a study of a mutant IDH1 vaccine in newly diagnosed glioma. Time point denoted: week 47, end of study. Vaccine doses each comprised 300 ug of mutant IDH1 20-mer peptide, with topical imiquimod. Antigen specificity for these receptors is unknown. Profiled with immunoSEQ multiplex PCR; TCRdb holds only in-frame clones, not every one. The table lists some 56,000 clones, 70% to 85% of them singletons, with around 5% in the top ten. The sample was PBMCs, taken from a glioma patient whose treatment included an IDH1 peptide vaccine. The origin of the receptors is a man in his fifties with glioma.

The sample holds a few counts of this clone. This sequence joins TRBV4-1 and TRBJ1-5; D is possibly TRBD1 (5 bases). V was pared by 4 bases and J by 7 bases, with 17 bases between. The CDR3 is 15 amino acids. The germline gives CDR1 MGHRA, CDR2 YSYEKL. The CDR3 bases are TGCGCCAGCAGCCGGGACGGACTCCCCCACCAGCCCCAGCATTTT. Its protein product is CASSRDGLPHQPQHF.

The J gene is TRBJ2-7, the V gene TRBV15; the match to TRBD2 covers 7 bases. Unmatched junction bases numbered 8, after V lost 3 bases and J lost 9 bases. CDR1 is LNHNV and CDR2 is YYDKDF in the germline V gene (reference sequence). The CDR3 covers 13 residues. The CDR3 sequence is CATSSPRDYRQYF. The DNA of the CDR3 is TGTGCCACCAGCAGTCCCCGGGACTACAGGCAGTACTTC.

This sequence joins TRBV9 and TRBJ2-5; D gene ambiguous. V lost 4 bases, J lost 1 base, and 11 bases lay in between. The CDR3 has 14 amino acids. Germline lookup yields CDR1 SGDLS and CDR2 YYNGEE. The chain's CDR3 is CASSLGSFQETQYF. The CDR3 bases are TGTGCCAGCAGCCTGGGCTCCTTCCAAGAGACCCAGTACTTC.

V usage is TRBV29-1 and J usage is TRBJ1-2; D is unclear. Germline CDR1 is SQVTM and CDR2 is ANQGSEA. The V gene lost 6 bases and the J gene lost 0 bases, with 8 bases spanning the gap. This CDR3 region has 12 residues. CDR3 nucleotides: TGCAGCGTCCTGACGCCTAACTATGGCTACACCTTC. As protein: CSVLTPNYGYTF.

The genes are TRBV7-2 and TRBJ2-2, with TRBD1 matching over 9 bases. J lost 5 bases, V lost 5 bases, and 6 bases had no gene match. The length of the CDR3 is 15 residues. Germline-derived CDR1 and CDR2 are SGHTA and FQGNSA. The CDR3 nucleotides are TGTGCCAGCAGCCAAGCTGGGACAGGGACCGGGGAGCTGTTTTTT. This encodes CASSQAGTGTGELFF.

A few counts support this clone. This rearrangement joins TRBV30 to TRBJ2-3, with 8 nucleotides matching TRBD1. The V segment lost 7 bases and the J segment 5 bases; nucleotides outside the gene matches: 5. The length of the CDR3 is 12 residues. In germline, CDR1 is GTSNPN, CDR2 SVGIG (reference sequence). The CDR3 sequence is CALDRAGDTQYF. The CDR3 nucleotides are TGTGCCTTGGACAGGGCGGGAGATACGCAGTATTTT.

The rearrangement links TRBV5-5 to TRBJ2-7; perhaps D is TRBD1 or TRBD2 (5 bases each). The CDR3 is 15 amino acids. The V and J ends lost 4 bases and 2 bases respectively, with 16 bases between them. The germline CDR1 and CDR2 sequences are SGHKS and YYEKEE (reference sequence). CDR3 nucleotide sequence: TGTGCCAGCAGCCGACAGACAGCGGTCCCCTACGAGCAGTACTTC. This translates into CASSRQTAVPYEQYF.

The chain recombines TRBV7-2 with TRBJ2-7; D may be TRBD1 (5 bases). Between the trimmed V and J ends, which lost 6 bases and 0 bases, there was a span of 12 bases. In germline, CDR1 is SGHTA, CDR2 FQGNSA. This CDR3 spans 14 amino acids. The CDR3 spells CASSKGPSSYEQYF. CDR3 nucleotide sequence: TGTGCCAGCAGTAAGGGGCCCAGCTCCTACGAGCAGTACTTC.

This clone was observed once. This rearrangement joins TRBV18 to TRBJ2-5, with 7 bases matching TRBD2. This CDR3 comprises 13 residues. In germline, CDR1 is KGHSH, CDR2 LQKENI. Trimming took 6 bases from V and 3 from J; bases not matched to a gene: 4. The DNA of the CDR3 is TGTGCCAGCTCCTCAGCGGGGAAAGAGACCCAGTACTTC. This translates into CASSSAGKETQYF.